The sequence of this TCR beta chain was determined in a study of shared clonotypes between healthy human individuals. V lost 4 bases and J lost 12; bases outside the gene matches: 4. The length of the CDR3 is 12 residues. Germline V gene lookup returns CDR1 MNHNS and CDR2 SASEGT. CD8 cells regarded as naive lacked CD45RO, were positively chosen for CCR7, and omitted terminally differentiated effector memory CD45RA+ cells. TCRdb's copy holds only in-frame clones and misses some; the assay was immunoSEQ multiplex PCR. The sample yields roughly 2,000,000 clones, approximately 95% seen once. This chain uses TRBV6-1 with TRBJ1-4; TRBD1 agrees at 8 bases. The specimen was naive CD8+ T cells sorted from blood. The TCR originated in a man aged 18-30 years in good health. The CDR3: CASSGTGWELFF. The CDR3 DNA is TGTGCCAGCAGTGGGACAGGGTGGGAACTGTTTTTT.